Listed here are 15 T cell receptor beta chains from one sample, sequenced in a study of OX40 agonist ivuxolimab in advanced cancers. Sequencing used immunoSEQ multiplex PCR; TCRdb keeps in-frame clones, though not all of them. The sample yields tens of thousands of clones, approximately 92% seen once. The sample consisted of CD4+ or CD8+ T cells sorted from blood, taken in a trial of the OX40 agonist ivuxolimab. Source of these receptors: an adult with an advanced solid tumor such as melanoma, head and neck, liver or kidney cancer.

By share of the sample, this clone is medium-sized. J is TRBJ1-2 and V is TRBV29-1, with a weak D call TRBD1 (5 bases). Germline lookup yields CDR1 SQVTM and CDR2 ANQGSEA. The CDR3 sequence is 13 residues long. V dropped 4 bases and J dropped 3 bases, with 12 bases sitting between them. In DNA form, the CDR3 reads TGCAGCGTTGGGGGCGGCCAGTACTATGGCTACACCTTC. It specifies CSVGGGQYYGYTF.

The chain couples TRBV10-2 to TRBJ2-3; 9 nucleotides match TRBD2. Germline lookup yields CDR1 WSHSY and CDR2 SAAADI. The CDR3 sequence is 13 residues long. The junction had 8 bases not matched to a gene; V was cut back by 10 bases and J by 6 bases. As DNA, the CDR3 is TGCGCCATCCTTAGCGGGAGTCGGGATACGCAGTATTTT. Translating it yields CAILSGSRDTQYF.

This chain connects TRBV23-1 to TRBJ2-5; D unclear. TRBV23-1 is marked as an open reading frame, function uncertain. This CDR3 spans 13 amino acids. Trimming pared 1 base from V and 5 bases from J, leaving 8 bases between. Here the CDR3 reads CASSQFPGETQYF. CDR3 in DNA: TGCGCCAGCAGTCAATTCCCCGGGGAGACCCAGTACTTC.

About this clone: Other DNA sequences in this sample translate to the same CDR3. This rearrangement joins TRBV5-4 to TRBJ1-1; D is unresolved. Germline values: CDR1 SGHNT, CDR2 YYREEE (reference sequence). The CDR3 has 12 amino acids. V dropped 4 bases and J dropped 4 bases, with 8 bases sitting between them. CDR3 sequence: CASSLTGTEAFF. The CDR3 DNA reads as TGTGCCAGCAGCCTCACGGGCACTGAAGCTTTCTTT.

J is TRBJ2-7 and V is TRBV9, with D possibly matching TRBD1 (6 bases). Per germline, CDR1 SGDLS and CDR2 YYNGEE. V was shortened by 4 bases and J by 2 bases, with 16 bases between the two germline ends. The CDR3 has 15 amino acids. The CDR3 region is CASSPEGTLTYEQYF. The DNA of the CDR3 is TGTGCCAGCAGCCCAGAGGGGACACTGACCTACGAGCAGTACTTC.

The chain couples TRBV27 to TRBJ2-7; D is unclear. The CDR3 has 13 amino acids. The V gene's germline CDR1 is MNHEY and CDR2 SMNVEV (reference sequence). Trimming took off 0 bases at V and 5 bases at J, with 8 bases between the two ends. The CDR3 nucleotides read TGTGCCAGCAGTTTATCCCCATTTGACGAGCAGTACTTC. Translating gives CASSLSPFDEQYF.

This chain connects TRBV5-8 to TRBJ2-3; D call uncertain. The length of the CDR3 is 13 residues. Per the germline V gene, CDR1 is SGHTS and CDR2 is YDEGEE. V was shortened by 5 bases and J by 2 bases, with 9 bases between the two germline ends. In DNA form, the CDR3 reads TGTGCCAGCAGTCAAGGGCACACAGATACGCAGTATTTT. This codes for CASSQGHTDTQYF.

The gene calls are TRBV5-6 and TRBJ1-1, with 12 bases matching TRBD1. Germline assignment: CDR1 SGHDT and CDR2 YYEEEE. The CDR3 consists of 17 residues. V lost 4 bases and J lost 5; bases outside the gene matches: 12. CDR3 in amino acids: CASSRIGTGGWGTEAFF. As DNA, the CDR3 is TGTGCCAGCAGCCGGATCGGGACAGGGGGCTGGGGGACTGAAGCTTTCTTT.

The chain uses TRBV13 and TRBJ2-2; D call uncertain. Germline V gives CDR1 PRHDT, CDR2 FYEKMQ (reference sequence). The V gene lost 5 bases and the J gene lost 5 bases, with 6 bases spanning the gap. The CDR3 is made up of 12 amino acids. The CDR3 region has the DNA TGTGCCAGCAGCCTCGGGACCGGGGAGCTGTTTTTT. It is translated as CASSLGTGELFF.

This clone appeared once. The chain joins TRBV28 to TRBJ2-7, with D possibly called TRBD1 or TRBD2 (6 bases each). Trimming removed 4 bases at V and 5 bases at J, with 15 bases between. This CDR3 spans 14 amino acids. Germline V gene data show CDR1 as MDHEN and CDR2 as SYDVKM. CDR3 bases: TGTGCCAGCAGTTCTCGGGGGCGGCTCGACGAGCAGTACTTC. It encodes CASSSRGRLDEQYF.

The chain has TRBV4-2 and TRBJ2-7, with TRBD2 matching 8 bases. Germline V gene sequence: CDR1 LGHNA, CDR2 YNFKEQ. This CDR3 is 15 amino acids long. V lost 0 bases and J lost 7; bases outside the gene matches: 8. CDR3 bases: TGTGCCAGCAGCCAAGATGGGTCGGGAGGGTCTGAGCAGTACTTC. It encodes CASSQDGSGGSEQYF.

In regard to this clone: At the DNA level, this CDR3 is encoded by other sequences in the same sample as well. The chain recombines TRBV9 with TRBJ2-2; the D gene is possibly TRBD2 (6 bases). The CDR3 is 14 amino acids. Trimming left V 2 bases short and J 5 bases short, with 10 bases between. Germline V gene data show CDR1 as SGDLS and CDR2 as YYNGEE. CDR3 region: CASSVGGGTGELFF. The CDR3 DNA reads TGTGCCAGCAGCGTCGGGGGTGGGACCGGGGAGCTGTTTTTT.

This chain links TRBV5-4 with TRBJ2-2, with unresolved D. V was cut by 5 bases and J by 5 bases, with 7 bases left in between. There are 12 residues in the CDR3. CDR1 is SGHNT, CDR2 YYREEE, per germline (reference sequence). CDR3 in amino acids: CASSPLTGELFF. CDR3 DNA: TGTGCCAGCAGTCCCCTGACCGGGGAGCTGTTTTTT.

J is TRBJ1-1 and V is TRBV27; tentatively, D is TRBD1 (5 bases). The V and J ends lost 5 bases and 1 base respectively, with 5 bases between them. Germline V CDR1 and CDR2: MNHEY, SMNVEV (reference sequence). This CDR3 contains 12 residues. This chain's CDR3 is CASSQGNTEAFF. CDR3 sequence (DNA): TGTGCCAGCAGTCAGGGGAACACTGAAGCTTTCTTT.

This chain joins TRBV27 and TRBJ2-1; 12 bases are shared with TRBD2. This CDR3 has 15 residues. The germline V gene encodes CDR1 MNHEY and CDR2 SMNVEV (reference sequence). J gave up 5 bases and V 7 bases, and 6 bases lay outside the gene matches. CDR3 nucleotide sequence: TGTGCCAGCAAACCGGGACTAGCGGGTAACAATGAGCAGTTCTTC. Translation gives CASKPGLAGNNEQFF.